The 7 T cell receptor beta chains given below trace back to one sample, sequenced in a study of early T cells in non-severe SARS-CoV-2 infection. MiXCR was run by TCRdb on the 5' RACE reads, yielding one entry per CDR3 protein. Altogether fewer than 85,000 distinct CDR3 sequences are present, 16% being singletons, with the ten largest covering 2.9%. Input material: whole blood. These receptors were obtained from an adult who was a healthcare worker with PCR-confirmed SARS-CoV-2 infection or an uninfected control (not recorded which).

This clonotype was observed a handful of times. This chain joins TRBV5-8 and TRBJ2-5, with 9 bases that match TRBD2. CDR3 size: 16 residues. The V and J ends lost 4 bases and 3 bases, in that order; junction bases with no gene match: 10. The germline V gene has CDR1 SGHTS and CDR2 YDEGEE. CDR3 amino acids: CASSNPSGETKETQYF. The DNA for the CDR3 is TGTGCCAGCAGCAACCCTAGCGGGGAGACAAAAGAGACCCAGTACTTC.

In its sample, this clonotype was seen a few times. The chain employs TRBV28 and TRBJ1-4; TRBD1 aligns across 8 bases. CDR1 and CDR2 (germline): MDHEN, SYDVKM. The CDR3 runs to 14 residues. J gave up 8 bases and V 8 bases, and 10 bases lay outside the gene matches. The CDR3 loop reads CASALGQGREKLFF. Written as DNA, the CDR3 is TGTGCCAGCGCCTTAGGACAGGGTAGGGAAAAACTGTTTTTT.

The chain has TRBV6-5 and TRBJ1-4, with unresolved D. The length of the CDR3 is 14 residues. Germline V gene lookup returns CDR1 MNHEY and CDR2 SVGAGI. The V end lost 6 bases, the J end lost 0 bases, and 8 bases lay between the germline ends. The CDR3 region has the DNA TGTGCCAGCAGAGTCATTGCAACTAATGAAAAACTGTTTTTT. Translating gives CASRVIATNEKLFF.

The genes are TRBV7-2 and TRBJ2-1, with D possibly being TRBD2 (6 bases). The germline V gene has CDR1 SGHTA and CDR2 FQGNSA. V dropped 1 base and J dropped 5 bases, with 15 bases sitting between them. The CDR3 is 16 amino acids. CDR3: CASSLGGLGGNNEQFF. CDR3 in DNA: TGTGCCAGCAGCTTAGGAGGTTTGGGGGGAAACAATGAGCAGTTCTTC.

This clonotype was observed a handful of times. The chain couples TRBV6-5 to TRBJ1-1; D gene ambiguous. V was shortened by 7 bases and J by 3 bases, with 12 bases between the two germline ends. CDR1 and CDR2 (germline): MNHEY, SVGAGI. The CDR3 totals 13 residues. CDR3 DNA sequence: TGTGCCAGCAAGGGATCCCGGGACACTGAAGCTTTCTTT. This gives the protein CASKGSRDTEAFF.

The chain joins TRBV19 to TRBJ2-4; D possibly corresponds to TRBD2 (6 bases). Per the germline V gene, CDR1 is LNHDA and CDR2 is SQIVND (reference sequence). This CDR3 has 22 residues. V shed 6 bases and J shed 0 bases, with 33 bases lying between them. The CDR3 DNA reads as TGTGCCAGTAGGCGGGTCCTCTCGTCTAGCGCCCCGGGCCGACAAGCCAAAAACATTCAGTACTTC. It is translated as CASRRVLSSSAPGRQAKNIQYF. Supplemented by reference TRBV19 and TRBJ2-4, the full variable domain reads DGGITQSPKYLFRKEGQNVTLSCEQNLNHDAMYWYRQDPGQGLRLIYYSQIVNDFQKGDIAEGYSVSREKKESFPLTVTSAQKNPTAFYLCASRRVLSSSAPGRQAKNIQYFGAGTRLSVL.

This clonotype has a handful of counts. The chain has TRBV2 and TRBJ2-5; D gene unclear. The V gene's germline CDR1 is SNHLY and CDR2 FYNNEI. The CDR3 length is 12 residues. The V end lost 4 bases, the J end lost 0 bases, and 3 bases lay between the germline ends. CDR3 sequence reads: CASSGNQETQYF. CDR3 in DNA: TGTGCCAGCAGTGGGAACCAAGAGACCCAGTACTTC.